This T cell receptor (beta chain) was profiled in a study of response to subunit inactivated influenza vaccine. Study findings and constraints: Each seasonal flu vaccination may recruit only limited new T cells, authors suggested.

CDR1 LGHDT and CDR2 YNNKEL come from the germline V gene (reference sequence). V was pared by 1 base and J by 2 bases, with 5 bases between. This CDR3 is built from 13 residues. Remarks on this clonotype: Its antigen is still unknown.

TCRdb called the RT-PCR reads again in MiXCR, with one record for every CDR3 protein. The table records around 520,000 distinct CDR3 sequences, about 25% of them present only once. V usage is TRBV3-1 and J usage is TRBJ2-5; D not resolved. This specimen was CD4+ T cells sorted from PBMCs, taken roughly 5 days after vaccination. This TCR derives from a man in his forties or fifties who received an inactivated influenza vaccine. CDR3 nucleotide sequence: TGTGCCAGCAGCCAAGGGGTACAAGAGACCCAGTACTTC. Translating it yields CASSQGVQETQYF.